The sequence of this TCR beta chain was determined in a study of shared clonotypes between healthy human individuals. Libraries were prepared by immunoSEQ multiplex PCR; TCRdb keeps only in-frame clonotypes and omits some of them. This repertoire shows approximately 470,000 clones, 65% to 85% found once; its top ten account for about 13%. All participating donors were Caucasian adults from Nashville, Tennessee. Germline assignment: CDR1 SQVTM and CDR2 ANQGSEA. The CDR3 covers 14 residues. Trimming left V 1 base short and J 4 bases short, with 11 bases between. The sequencing input was PBMCs. The V call is TRBV29-1, the J call TRBJ2-1; weak D call: TRBD1 (6 bases). The TCR originated in a woman in her forties in good health. Some clones in this sample may be carry-over from other donors' samples. The CDR3 loop is CSVEGTDKYNEQFF. The CDR3 bases are TGCAGCGTTGAAGGGACAGATAAGTACAATGAGCAGTTCTTC.